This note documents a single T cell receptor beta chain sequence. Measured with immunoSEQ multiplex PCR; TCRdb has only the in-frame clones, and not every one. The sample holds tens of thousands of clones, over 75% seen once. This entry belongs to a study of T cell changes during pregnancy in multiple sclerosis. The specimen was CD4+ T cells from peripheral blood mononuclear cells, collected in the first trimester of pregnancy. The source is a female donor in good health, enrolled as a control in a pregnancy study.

As DNA, the CDR3 is TGCAGTGCTTATTACAGGGCGGCCCAGTACTTC. This translates into CSAYYRAAQYF. The V call is TRBV20-1, the J call TRBJ2-5, with D possibly matching TRBD1 (6 bases). The germline CDR1 and CDR2 sequences are DFQATT and SNEGSKA (reference sequence). V was shortened by 5 bases and J by 9 bases, with 13 bases between the two germline ends. CDR3 length: 11 amino acids.